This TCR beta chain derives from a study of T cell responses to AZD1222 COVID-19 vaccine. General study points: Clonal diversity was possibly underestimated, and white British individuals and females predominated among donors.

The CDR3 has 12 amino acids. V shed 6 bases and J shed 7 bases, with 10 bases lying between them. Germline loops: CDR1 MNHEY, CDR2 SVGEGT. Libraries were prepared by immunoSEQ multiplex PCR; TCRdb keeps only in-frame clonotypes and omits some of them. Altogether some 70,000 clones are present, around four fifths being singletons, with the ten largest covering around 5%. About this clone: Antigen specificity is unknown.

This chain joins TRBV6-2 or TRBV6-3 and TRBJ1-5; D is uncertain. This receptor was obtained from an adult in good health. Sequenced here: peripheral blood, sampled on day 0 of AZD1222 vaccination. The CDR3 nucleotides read TGTGCCAGCAGCCTCTGGCGACAGCCCCAGCATTTT. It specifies CASSLWRQPQHF.